Here is one T cell receptor (beta chain) with its context. Its antigen remains unknown. Here immunoSEQ multiplex PCR was the method, and the copy in TCRdb shows in-frame clones only, minus some. The sample lists just under 5,000 clones, approximately 94% occurring once. This sample is drawn from a study of chemoradiotherapy in HPV16-positive cancers. Study findings and constraints: Only a couple of HPV16-positive patients supplied the functional HPV-specificity definition. In HPV16-positive patients, HPV-responsive T-cell expansion tracked better recurrence-free survival. Candidate HPV-specific clones and E7-related TCR motifs grew in tumor during treatment.

This specimen was tumor tissue, taken from a patient who underwent chemoradiotherapy. This receptor was identified in a human donor with HPV-associated anogenital cancer.

The CDR3 bases are TGTGCCAGTAGTGACCCCGGGAACTATGGCTACACCTTC. Translated, it gives CASSDPGNYGYTF. The rearrangement joins TRBV19 to TRBJ1-2; D is uncertain. The CDR3 is made up of 13 amino acids. Trimming shortened V by 5 bases and J by 2 bases, and 9 bases separated the two germline ends. Per germline, CDR1 LNHDA and CDR2 SQIVND (reference sequence).